This TCR beta chain originates from a study of shared clonotypes between healthy human individuals (TCRdb year 2020). Notes on the research overall: The cohort comprised a couple of women and a few men aged 18 to 49 years. Per donor, three plates each were used for CD4 naive and CD4 memory, two for CD8 naive, and one for CD8 memory. Blood TCR repertoires of roughly five healthy adults were deeply sequenced to estimate repertoire size and the extent of clonotype sharing between individuals. Different laboratories and diverse techniques were used to prepare libraries and sequence TCR repertoires, to increase sequencing depth and limit assay-specific biases. Between about 0.85 and 8.9 billion PBMCs per donor were obtained by leukapheresis. What the study reported, not specific to this receptor: Based on pairwise subsampling, the degree of clonotype sharing among donors was expected to be affected by sequencing depth. Because the study included a small number of donors, the genetic and exposure-history diversity represented was limited. Naive subsets generally had larger estimated clonotype richness than memory subsets did. About 5% of naive CD4, roughly 3.6% of naive CD8, roughly 2.4% of memory CD4, and roughly 0.4% of memory CD8 clonotypes were shared across several donors. Sampling was restricted to blood, and TCR repertoires in tissue are likely to differ from TCR repertoires in blood. Compared with non-shared clonotypes, clonotypes shared by all four sorted-subset donors had higher generation probabilities. Rarefaction of sorted-subset datasets indicated incomplete sequencing despite the large sequencing depth.

Donors were healthy HIV-negative adults with no recently reported acute infections or vaccinations. Every donor was a Caucasian adult living in Nashville, Tennessee, USA. CD4+ T cells were enriched by magnetic negative selection; naive cells were then positively selected on CD45RA, and the negative fraction formed the memory subset. After blood collection by leukapheresis, PBMCs were isolated using Ficoll-Histopaque density gradient centrifugation and then cryopreserved in the vapor phase of liquid nitrogen. Analytical flow cytometry was used to check the purity and quantity of every magnetically sorted T cell population. From each sorted fraction, genomic DNA was isolated and quantified by UV absorbance on a Nanodrop 2000c. V was cut back by 5 bases and J by 6 bases, leaving a gap of 5 bases between them. The CDR1 and CDR2 encoded by the germline V gene (reference sequence) are SGHAT and FQDESV. The CDR3 spans 11 residues, from the cysteine through the phenylalanine. The entry retains the CDR3 DNA only, 33 bases that are in frame from base 1.

Using the deep immunoSEQ assay, TCR CDR3 regions were amplified from genomic DNA by multiplex PCR. Extracted genomic DNA from each cell subset was spread evenly across all wells of several immunoSEQ 96-well plates, with each plate serving as a replicate. For sorted subsets, roughly 0.2 ug genomic DNA, equal to 30,000 or so T cell genomes, was loaded into each replicate PCR. The purified libraries were quantified using a Qubit 3.0 fluorometer, sized with a Bioanalyzer 2100, and then quantified again using the KAPA Library Quantification kit. Every immunoSEQ 96-well plate was sequenced on a dedicated single-read 150-cycle Illumina NextSeq 550 flow cell. In the original analysis: Because only junctional sequences without quality scores were contained in the immunoSEQ output, filtering matching that applied to full-length reads could not be performed. Sequences were annotated with PyIR, a Python wrapper for IgBLAST v1.9, and V/J genes and CDR3 were assigned using IMGT germline references. Reads were filtered out if the reads had weak V/J assignments (E-value above 1e-6), no CDR3, stop codons, out-of-frame junctions, or ambiguous translated residues. A V3J clonotype was defined by an identical inferred V gene, J gene, and CDR3 amino acid sequence. Percentage overlap between repertoires was computed as shared unique clonotypes divided by the size of the smaller repertoire. Repertoire richness was assessed with RTK rarefaction, the Chao1 estimator, and Recon v2.1 estimates of unobserved clonotypes. Generation probabilities for all TCRbeta clonotypes obtained by the gDNA method from four donors were computed using OLGA. Not all clones reach the TCRdb copy of this immuneACCESS table, which keeps in-frame sequences only. Checked studies attribute under half of the gap to unresolved V genes and leave the rest unexplained. The V and J calls and clone size come from that table; D and trimming were worked out from the DNA. This sample is represented by about 980,000 clones; less than 85% of them were singletons. 1.5% of the sample comes from the top ten.

Regarding this clone: The antigen it recognizes is unknown. A much larger clonotype is one base distant, so this may be a read error.

The sequence links TRBV11-1 to TRBJ2-1; a confident D gene designation cannot be given. Sequenced input: memory CD4+ T cells sorted from blood. Taken with the paper, the label for cell subset or site translates to: CD45RA-negative fraction. The source is a man between 18 and 35 years old in good health. The DNA sequence is as follows: TGTGCCAGCAGCGCCAGCAATGAGCAGTTCTTC. Its amino acids are CASSASNEQFF.